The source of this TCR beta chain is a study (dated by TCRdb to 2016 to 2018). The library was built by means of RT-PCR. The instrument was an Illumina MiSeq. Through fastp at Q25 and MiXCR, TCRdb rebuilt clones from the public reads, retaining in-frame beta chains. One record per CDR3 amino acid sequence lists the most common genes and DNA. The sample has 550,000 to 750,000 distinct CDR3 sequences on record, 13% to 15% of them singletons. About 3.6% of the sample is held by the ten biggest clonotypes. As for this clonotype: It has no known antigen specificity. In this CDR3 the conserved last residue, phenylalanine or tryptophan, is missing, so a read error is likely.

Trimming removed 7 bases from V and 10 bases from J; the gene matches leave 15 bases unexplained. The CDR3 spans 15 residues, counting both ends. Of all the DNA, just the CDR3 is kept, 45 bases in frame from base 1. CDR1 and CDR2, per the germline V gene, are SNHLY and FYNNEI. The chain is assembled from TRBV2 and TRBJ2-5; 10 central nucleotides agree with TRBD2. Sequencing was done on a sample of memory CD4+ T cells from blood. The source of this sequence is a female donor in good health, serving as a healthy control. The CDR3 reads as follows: CASKGGAGGILDQYL. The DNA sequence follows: TGTGCCAGCAAGGGTGGAGCGGGAGGGATCTTAGACCAGTACCTC.